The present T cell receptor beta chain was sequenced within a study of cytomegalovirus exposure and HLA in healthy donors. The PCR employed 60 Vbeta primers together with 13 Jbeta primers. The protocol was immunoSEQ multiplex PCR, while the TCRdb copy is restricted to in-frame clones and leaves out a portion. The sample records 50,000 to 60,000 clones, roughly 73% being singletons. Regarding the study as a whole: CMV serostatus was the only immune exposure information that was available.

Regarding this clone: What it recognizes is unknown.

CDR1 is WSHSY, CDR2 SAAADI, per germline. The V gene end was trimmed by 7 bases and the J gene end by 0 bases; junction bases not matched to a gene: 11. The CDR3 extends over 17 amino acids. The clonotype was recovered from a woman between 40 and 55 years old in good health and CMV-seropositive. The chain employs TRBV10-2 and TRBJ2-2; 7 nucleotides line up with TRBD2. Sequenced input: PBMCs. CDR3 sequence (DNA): TGCGCCAGCAAAGTGGGGGTTGGGGGGGCGAACACCGGGGAGCTGTTTTTT. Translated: CASKVGVGGANTGELFF.